This TCR beta chain was sequenced in a study of T cell responses to AZD1222 COVID-19 vaccine. Data came from immunoSEQ multiplex PCR; TCRdb stores just in-frame clones and leaves some out. The sample shows about 120,000 clones, roughly 89% of them seen only once. Germline CDR1 LGHDT, CDR2 YNNKEL (reference sequence). Trimming shortened V by 4 bases and J by 8 bases, and 23 bases separated the two germline ends. CDR3 length equals 17 residues. Study findings and constraints: Targets within unmutated variant regions were reportedly found for nearly half of spike-specific TCRs.

On this clone itself: Its antigen remains unknown.

The chain uses TRBV3-1 (or the pseudogene TRBV3-2) and TRBJ1-4; TRBD1 is a possible D gene (6 bases). The sequences come from peripheral blood, collected on day 0 of AZD1222 vaccination. This TCR came from an adult in good health. The CDR3 nucleotides read TGTGCCAGCAGCCCAGAAGGGGTGGGGGACATACACGAAAAACTGTTTTTT. Its translation is CASSPEGVGDIHEKLFF.